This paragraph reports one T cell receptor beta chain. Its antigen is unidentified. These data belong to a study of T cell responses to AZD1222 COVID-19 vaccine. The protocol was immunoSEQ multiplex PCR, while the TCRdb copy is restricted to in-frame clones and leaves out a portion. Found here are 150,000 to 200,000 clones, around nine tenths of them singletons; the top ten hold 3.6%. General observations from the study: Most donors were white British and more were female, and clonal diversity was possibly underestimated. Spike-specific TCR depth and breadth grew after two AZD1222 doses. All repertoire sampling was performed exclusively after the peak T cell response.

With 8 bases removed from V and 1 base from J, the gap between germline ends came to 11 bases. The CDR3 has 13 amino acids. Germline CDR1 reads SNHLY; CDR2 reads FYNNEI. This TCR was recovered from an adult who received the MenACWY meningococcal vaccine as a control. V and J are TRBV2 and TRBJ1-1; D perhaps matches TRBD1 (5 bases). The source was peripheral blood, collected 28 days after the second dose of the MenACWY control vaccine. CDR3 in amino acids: CASQMGRNTEAFF. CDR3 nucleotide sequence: TGTGCCAGCCAGATGGGACGGAACACTGAAGCTTTCTTT.